A single sample is the source of the 13 T cell receptor beta chains below, sequenced in a study of T cells in Graves' hyperthyroidism and ophthalmopathy. Template material for amplifying TCR beta CDR3 regions consisted of RNA transcripts. First-round RT-PCR targeting the TCR CDR3 was performed with the HTBI primer set. TCRdb re-called the multiplex PCR reads with MiXCR, one entry per CDR3 protein. Found here are approximately 330,000 distinct CDR3 sequences, over 15% of them singletons; the top ten hold about 53%. Sample: blood. The receptors stem from a woman aged 50 to 60 with Graves' hyperthyroidism.

Many counts were recorded for this clonotype. This chain connects TRBV5-1 to TRBJ1-1; D remains ambiguous. The CDR3 has 14 amino acids. Trimming pared 4 bases from V and 1 base from J, leaving 11 bases between. The germline V gene encodes CDR1 SGHRS and CDR2 YFSETQ. The CDR3 coding sequence is TGCGCCAGCAGCACCCGGACCCCGAACACTGAAGCTTTCTTT. It is translated as CASSTRTPNTEAFF.

This clonotype was observed many times. V is TRBV30 and J is TRBJ1-4; D is possibly TRBD1 (6 bases). CDR3 length: 12 residues. Germline values: CDR1 GTSNPN, CDR2 SVGIG (reference sequence). V dropped 5 bases and J dropped 10 bases, with 14 bases sitting between them. CDR3 nucleotides: TGTGCCTGGGACAAGGGGGGGGGAAAACTGTTTTTT. It codes for CAWDKGGGKLFF.

This clonotype was observed many times. V is TRBV6-1 and J is TRBJ2-5, with TRBD2 matching over 13 bases. CDR3 size: 16 residues. CDR1 and CDR2 from the germline V gene are MNHNS and SASEGT. V was pared by 6 bases and J by 4 bases, with 8 bases of the junction left unmatched. DNA for the CDR3: TGTGCCAGCAGGGGAGGACTAGCGGGAGTCGGAGAGACCCAGTACTTC. Encoded protein: CASRGGLAGVGETQYF.

The chain employs TRBV11-3 and TRBJ2-1; perhaps TRBD1 as D (5 bases). CDR3 length equals 15 residues. CDR1 is SGHNT and CDR2 is YENEEA in the germline V gene. The V and J ends lost 1 base and 1 base respectively, with 8 bases between them. CDR3 sequence reads: CASSLGPGSYNEQFF. The CDR3 coding sequence is TGTGCCAGCAGCTTAGGGCCAGGGTCCTACAATGAGCAGTTCTTC.

In this sample, this clonotype turned up many times. V is TRBV20-1 and J is TRBJ2-3; 7 bases fit TRBD1. The length of the CDR3 is 16 residues. In germline, CDR1 is DFQATT, CDR2 SNEGSKA (reference sequence). V gave up 6 bases and J gave up 0 bases; unmatched junction bases: 12. The CDR3, as DNA: TGCAGTGCCCCGGGTGACACAGGGGCAAGCACAGATACGCAGTATTTT. It encodes CSAPGDTGASTDTQYF.

V gene TRBV6-2 or TRBV6-3 combines with J gene TRBJ1-4, with D perhaps TRBD1 (5 bases). The V gene's germline CDR1 is MNHEY and CDR2 SVGEGT. Trimming took 8 bases from V and 6 from J, leaving 13 bases between them. CDR3 size: 13 residues. CDR3 DNA: TGTGCCAGCGGGGAGGGGCGGGATGAAAAACTGTTTTTT. Translating it yields CASGEGRDEKLFF.

This clonotype was counted a few times. The rearrangement links TRBV12-3 or TRBV12-4 to TRBJ2-6, with D uncertain. The CDR3 totals 13 residues. Trimming shortened V by 6 bases and J by 2 bases, and 5 bases separated the two germline ends. The CDR3 loop reads CASSMAGANVLTF. The CDR3 DNA is TGTGCCAGCAGCATGGCTGGGGCCAACGTCCTGACTTTC.

The chain joins TRBV20-1 to TRBJ2-2; 10 bases are a match to TRBD2. The CDR3 runs to 14 residues. The V and J ends lost 5 bases and 1 base, in that order; junction bases with no gene match: 1. Germline CDR1 and CDR2: DFQATT and SNEGSKA (reference sequence). This CDR3 reads CSAERGGNTGELFF. The DNA for the CDR3 is TGCAGTGCTGAGCGGGGGGGGAACACCGGGGAGCTGTTTTTT.

This clonotype appeared a single time. This likely comes from a read error, as the CDR3 has no conserved phenylalanine or tryptophan at its end. CDR3 sequence: CASSVAGEVSSYNEQFS. DNA of the CDR3: TGTGCCAGCAGCGTAGCTGGGGAGGTGAGCTCCTACAATGAGCAGTTCTCC. The rearrangement links TRBV9 to TRBJ2-1, with D perhaps TRBD2 (6 bases). Looked up from germline, CDR1 is SGDLS and CDR2 is YYNGEE. This CDR3 spans 17 amino acids. Trimming removed 0 bases at V and 0 bases at J, with 13 bases between.

Remarks on this clonotype: A read error may produce the germline difference seen at one junction end. This chain joins TRBV7-7 and TRBJ2-2; D gene ambiguous. CDR1 SSHAT and CDR2 FNYEAQ come from the germline V gene (reference sequence). This CDR3 is 16 amino acids long. CDR3 nucleotides: TGTGCTAGCAGCCTAACGGACGGCTCGAACACCGGGGAGCTGTTTTTT. Amino acids: CASSLTDGSNTGELFF.

This clonotype was counted many times. V is TRBV20-1 and J is TRBJ2-3; TRBD2 is a possible D gene (6 bases). Germline V gene sequence: CDR1 DFQATT, CDR2 SNEGSKA (reference sequence). V dropped 6 bases and J dropped 3 bases, with 16 bases sitting between them. The CDR3 spans 14 residues. The CDR3: CSAGEAGPTDTQYF. The CDR3 nucleotides are TGCAGTGCAGGGGAGGCCGGTCCTACAGATACGCAGTATTTT.

This rearrangement joins TRBV6-1 to TRBJ2-2, with 12 nucleotides matching TRBD2. J lost 6 bases, V lost 6 bases, and 11 bases had no gene match. The CDR3 consists of 17 residues. From germline, CDR1 is MNHNS and CDR2 SASEGT. The CDR3 DNA follows: TGTGCCAGCAGCCCCGGACTAGCGGGATTATTAGCCGGGGAGCTGTTTTTT. It specifies CASSPGLAGLLAGELFF.

This clonotype occurred a few times. The V call is TRBV7-9, the J call TRBJ2-6; no firm D call. The germline gives CDR1 SEHNR, CDR2 FQNEAQ (reference sequence). The V gene lost 4 bases and the J gene lost 2 bases, with 6 bases spanning the gap. The CDR3 loop spans 14 amino acids. The CDR3 sequence: CASSYEPGANVLTF. Written as DNA, the CDR3 is TGTGCCAGCAGCTATGAACCTGGGGCCAACGTCCTGACTTTC.